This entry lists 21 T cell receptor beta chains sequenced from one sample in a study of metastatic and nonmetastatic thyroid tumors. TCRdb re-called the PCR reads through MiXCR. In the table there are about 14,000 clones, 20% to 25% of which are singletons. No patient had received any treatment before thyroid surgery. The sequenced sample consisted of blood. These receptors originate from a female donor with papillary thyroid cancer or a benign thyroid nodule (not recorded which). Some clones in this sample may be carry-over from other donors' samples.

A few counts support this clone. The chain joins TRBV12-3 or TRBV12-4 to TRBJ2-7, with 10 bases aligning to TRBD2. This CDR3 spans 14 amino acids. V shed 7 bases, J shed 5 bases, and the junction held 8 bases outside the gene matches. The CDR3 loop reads CASTASGRANEQYF. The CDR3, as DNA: TGTGCCAGCACCGCGAGCGGGAGGGCCAACGAGCAGTACTTC.

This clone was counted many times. CDR3: CATGGTGKEETQYF. The CDR3 DNA follows: TGTGCCACCGGAGGGACAGGGAAGGAAGAGACCCAGTACTTC. The chain joins TRBV24-1 to TRBJ2-5; TRBD1 matches at 9 bases. This CDR3 comprises 14 residues. V lost 9 bases to trimming and J lost 3 bases; unmatched junction nucleotides: 7. Germline V gene lookup returns CDR1 KGHDR and CDR2 SFDVKD.

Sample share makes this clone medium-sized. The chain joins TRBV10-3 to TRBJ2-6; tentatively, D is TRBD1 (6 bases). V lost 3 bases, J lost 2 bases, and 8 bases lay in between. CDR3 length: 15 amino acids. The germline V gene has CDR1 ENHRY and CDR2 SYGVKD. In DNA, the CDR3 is TGTGCCATCAGTGACAGGGGAGCTGGGGCCAACGTCCTGACTTTC. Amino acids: CAISDRGAGANVLTF.

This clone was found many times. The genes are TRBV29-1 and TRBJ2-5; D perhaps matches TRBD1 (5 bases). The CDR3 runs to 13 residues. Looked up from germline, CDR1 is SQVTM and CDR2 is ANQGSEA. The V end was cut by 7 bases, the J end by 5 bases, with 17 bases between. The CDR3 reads CSARWGRAETQYF. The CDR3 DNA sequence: TGCAGCGCGAGATGGGGCAGGGCTGAGACCCAGTACTTC.

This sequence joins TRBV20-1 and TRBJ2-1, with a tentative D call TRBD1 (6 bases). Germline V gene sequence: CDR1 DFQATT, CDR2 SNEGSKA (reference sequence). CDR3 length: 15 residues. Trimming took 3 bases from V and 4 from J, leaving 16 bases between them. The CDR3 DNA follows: TGCAGTGCTAGTAGCCCGGACAGTTTTTACAATGAGCAGTTCTTC. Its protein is CSASSPDSFYNEQFF.

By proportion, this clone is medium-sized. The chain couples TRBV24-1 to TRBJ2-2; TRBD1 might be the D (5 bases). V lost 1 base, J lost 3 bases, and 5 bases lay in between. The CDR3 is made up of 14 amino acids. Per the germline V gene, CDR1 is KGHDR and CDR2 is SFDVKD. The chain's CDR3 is CATSDFRDTGELFF. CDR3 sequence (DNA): TGTGCCACCAGTGATTTCAGGGACACCGGGGAGCTGTTTTTT.

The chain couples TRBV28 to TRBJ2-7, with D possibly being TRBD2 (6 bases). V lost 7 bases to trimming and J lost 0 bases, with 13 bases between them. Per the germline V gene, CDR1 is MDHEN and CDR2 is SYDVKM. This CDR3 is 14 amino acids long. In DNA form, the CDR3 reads TGTGCCAGCACTGAAGGAGGGAGCTCCTACGAGCAGTACTTC. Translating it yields CASTEGGSSYEQYF.

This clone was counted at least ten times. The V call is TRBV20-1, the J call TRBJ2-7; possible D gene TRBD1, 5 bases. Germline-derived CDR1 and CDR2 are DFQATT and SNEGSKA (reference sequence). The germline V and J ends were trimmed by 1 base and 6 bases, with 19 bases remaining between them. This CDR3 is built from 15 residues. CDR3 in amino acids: CSARGMVREGCEQYF. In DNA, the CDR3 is TGCAGTGCTAGAGGCATGGTCAGGGAAGGGTGCGAGCAGTACTTC.

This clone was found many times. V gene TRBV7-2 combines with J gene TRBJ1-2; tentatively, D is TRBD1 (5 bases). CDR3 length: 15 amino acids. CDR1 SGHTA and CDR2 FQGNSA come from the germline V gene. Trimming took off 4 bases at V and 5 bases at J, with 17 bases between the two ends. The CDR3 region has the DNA TGTGCCAGCAGCTCGAATCGGGGACTGGGGTATGGCTACACCTTC. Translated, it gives CASSSNRGLGYGYTF.

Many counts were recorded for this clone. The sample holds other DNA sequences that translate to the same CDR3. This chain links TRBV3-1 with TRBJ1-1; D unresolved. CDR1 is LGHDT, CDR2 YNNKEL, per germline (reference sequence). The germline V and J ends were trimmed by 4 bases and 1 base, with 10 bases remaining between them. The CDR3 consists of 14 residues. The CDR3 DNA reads TGTGCCAGCAGCCCTCTTGGCAGGAACACTGAAGCTTTCTTT. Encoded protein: CASSPLGRNTEAFF.

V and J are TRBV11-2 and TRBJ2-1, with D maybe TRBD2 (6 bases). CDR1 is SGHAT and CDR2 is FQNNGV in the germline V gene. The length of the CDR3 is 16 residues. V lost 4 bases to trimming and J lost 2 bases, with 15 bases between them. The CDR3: CASSSGWLATYNEQFF. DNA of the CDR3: TGTGCCAGCAGCTCTGGTTGGCTAGCGACCTACAATGAGCAGTTCTTC.

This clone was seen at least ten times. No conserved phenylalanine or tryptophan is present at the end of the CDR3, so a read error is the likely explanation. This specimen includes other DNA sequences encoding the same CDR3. CDR3 sequence: CAWSPPSWGAAYTEAFS. CDR3 nucleotides: TGTGCCTGGAGTCCTCCATCGTGGGGCGCGGCGTACACTGAAGCTTTCTCT. The rearrangement joins TRBV30 to TRBJ1-1; D perhaps matches TRBD1 (5 bases). There are 17 residues in the CDR3. V dropped 2 bases and J dropped 3 bases, with 22 bases sitting between them. CDR1 GTSNPN and CDR2 SVGIG come from the germline V gene (reference sequence).

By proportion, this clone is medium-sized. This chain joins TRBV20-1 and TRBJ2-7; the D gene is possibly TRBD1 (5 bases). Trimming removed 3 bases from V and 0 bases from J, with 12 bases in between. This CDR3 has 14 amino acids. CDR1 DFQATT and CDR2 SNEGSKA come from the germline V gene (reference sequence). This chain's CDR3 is CSARNRRNSYEQYF. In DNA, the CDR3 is TGCAGTGCTAGGAACAGGCGAAACTCCTACGAGCAGTACTTC.

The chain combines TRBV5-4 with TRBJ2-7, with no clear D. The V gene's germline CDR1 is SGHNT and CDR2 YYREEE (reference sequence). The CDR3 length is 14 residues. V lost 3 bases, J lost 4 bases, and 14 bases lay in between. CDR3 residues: CASSSRSLGYEQYF. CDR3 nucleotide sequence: TGTGCCAGCAGCTCTCGGTCGCTGGGGTACGAGCAGTACTTC.

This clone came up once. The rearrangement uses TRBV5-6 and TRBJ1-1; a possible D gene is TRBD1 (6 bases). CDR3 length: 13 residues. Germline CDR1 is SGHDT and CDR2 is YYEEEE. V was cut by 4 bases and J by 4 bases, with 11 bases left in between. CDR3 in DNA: TGTGCCAGCAGCCGGACAGAGGCCACTGAAGCTTTCTTT. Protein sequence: CASSRTEATEAFF.

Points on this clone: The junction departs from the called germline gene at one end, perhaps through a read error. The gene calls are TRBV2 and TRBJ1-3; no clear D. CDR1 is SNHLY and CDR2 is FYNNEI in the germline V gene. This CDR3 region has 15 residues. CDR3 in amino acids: CASSVEDLSGNTTYF. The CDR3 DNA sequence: TGTGCCAGCAGTGTGGAGGATCTCTCTGGAAACACCACATATTTT.

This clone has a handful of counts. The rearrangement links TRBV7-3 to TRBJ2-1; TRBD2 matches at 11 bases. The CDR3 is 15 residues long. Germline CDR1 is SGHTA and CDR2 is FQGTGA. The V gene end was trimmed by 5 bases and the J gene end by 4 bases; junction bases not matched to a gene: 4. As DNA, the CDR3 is TGTGCCAGCAGCCTGGGACTAGCGGAGTACAATGAGCAGTTCTTC. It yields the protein CASSLGLAEYNEQFF.

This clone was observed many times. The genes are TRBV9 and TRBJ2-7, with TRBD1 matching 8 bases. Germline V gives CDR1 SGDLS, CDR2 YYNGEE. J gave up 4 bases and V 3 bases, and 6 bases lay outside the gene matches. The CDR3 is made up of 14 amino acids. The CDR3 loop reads CASSAWQGAYEQYF. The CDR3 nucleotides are TGTGCCAGCAGCGCCTGGCAGGGGGCTTACGAGCAGTACTTC.

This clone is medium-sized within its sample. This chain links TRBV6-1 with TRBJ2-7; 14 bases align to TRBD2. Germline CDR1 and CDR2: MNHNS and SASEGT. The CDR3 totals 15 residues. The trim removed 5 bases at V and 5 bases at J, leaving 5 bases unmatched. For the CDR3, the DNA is TGTGCCAGCAGTCAGGGACTAGCGGGAGTAAACGAGCAGTACTTC. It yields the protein CASSQGLAGVNEQYF.

DNA for the CDR3: TGTGCCAGCACCACCGACGGTGGCAATGAAAAACTGTTTTTT. Its translation: CASTTDGGNEKLFF. The gene calls are TRBV3-1 and TRBJ1-4, with D uncertain. Germline V gene sequence: CDR1 LGHDT, CDR2 YNNKEL (reference sequence). This CDR3 is built from 14 residues. V lost 7 bases to trimming and J lost 5 bases, with 14 bases between them. The complete variable domain, with remaining parts taken from reference TRBV3-1 and TRBJ1-4, reads DTAVSQTPKYLVTQMGNDKSIKCEQNLGHDTMYWYKQDSKKFLKIMFSYNNKELIINETVPNRFSPKSPDKAHLNLHINSLELGDSAVYFCASTTDGGNEKLFFGSGTQLSVL.

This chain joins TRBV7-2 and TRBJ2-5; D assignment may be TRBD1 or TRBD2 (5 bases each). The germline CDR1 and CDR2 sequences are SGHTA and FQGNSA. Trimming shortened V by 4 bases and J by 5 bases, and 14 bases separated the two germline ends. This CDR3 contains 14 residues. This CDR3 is CASSSGSSGETQYF. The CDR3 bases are TGTGCCAGCAGCTCAGGGTCATCGGGGGAGACCCAGTACTTC. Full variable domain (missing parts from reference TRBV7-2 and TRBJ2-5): GAGVSQSPSNKVTEKGKDVELRCDPISGHTALYWYRQSLGQGLEFLIYFQGNSAPDKSGLPSDRFSAERTGGSVSTLTIQRTQQEDSAVYLCASSSGSSGETQYFGPGTRLLVL.